This TCR beta chain is drawn from a study of blood T cell repertoires in COVID-19. Sequenced by immunoSEQ multiplex PCR; TCRdb stores in-frame clones only, minus some. Of 120,000 to 150,000 clones listed, about nine tenths were seen once; the top ten hold under 12%. This clone came up once. V dropped 4 bases and J dropped 5 bases, with 6 bases sitting between them. Germline V CDR1 and CDR2: MDHEN, SYDVKM. This CDR3 has 12 amino acids. The gene calls are TRBV28 and TRBJ1-5; D is uncertain. The sample taken for sequencing was peripheral blood. This TCR was recovered from a man in his fifties or sixties with active or convalescent COVID-19. The CDR3, as DNA: TGTGCCAGCAGTTACAACCATCAGCCCCAGCATTTT. Translated: CASSYNHQPQHF. The whole variable domain, filled in from reference TRBV28 and TRBJ1-5, reads DVKVTQSSRYLVKRTGEKVFLECVQDMDHENMFWYRQDPGLGLRLIYFSYDVKMKEKGDIPEGYSVSREKKERFSLILESASTNQTSMYLCASSYNHQPQHFGDGTRLSIL.